Listed here are 32 T cell receptor beta chains from one sample, sequenced in a study of T-cell reconstitution after alpha-beta-depleted transplantation in children. A library of TCRbeta sequences, prepared with unique molecular identifiers, was generated. TCRdb re-called the PCR reads through MiXCR, storing one row per CDR3 protein. The table lists roughly 590,000 distinct CDR3 sequences, approximately 15% of them singletons. Here the sequenced sample was PBMCs from the stem cell graft donor, taken from the stem cell graft. The receptors were sampled from a human donor who donated a stem cell graft to a child with acute myeloid leukemia.

A single count supports this clonotype. The gene calls are TRBV27 and TRBJ1-2; TRBD1 matches at 9 bases. V shed 6 bases and J 6 bases; nucleotides not matched to a gene: 8. Germline assignment: CDR1 MNHEY and CDR2 SMNVEV (reference sequence). The CDR3 covers 14 residues. CDR3 DNA: TGTGCCAGCAGAAGCAACAGGGGGCACAATGGCTACACCTTC. Its translation: CASRSNRGHNGYTF.

The sample holds a few counts of this clonotype. The gene calls are TRBV4-3 and TRBJ1-1; 7 positions agree with TRBD1. V dropped 0 bases and J dropped 3; count of bases not matched to a gene: 10. The germline gives CDR1 LGHNA, CDR2 YSLEER. The CDR3 totals 17 residues. The CDR3 here is CASSQDRTGFRHTEAFF. The CDR3 coding sequence is TGCGCCAGCAGCCAAGACCGGACAGGCTTTAGGCACACTGAAGCTTTCTTT.

V usage is TRBV30 and J usage is TRBJ1-1; TRBD1 aligns across 8 bases. V lost 8 bases and J lost 7; bases outside the gene matches: 9. The germline CDR1 and CDR2 sequences are GTSNPN and SVGIG (reference sequence). This CDR3 contains 12 residues. CDR3 residues: CAIGQGDSEAFF. CDR3 DNA: TGTGCCATCGGACAGGGCGACAGTGAAGCTTTCTTT.

This clonotype was found many times. The V gene is TRBV20-1, the J gene TRBJ1-5; D is perhaps TRBD1 (6 bases). Deletions cut 0 bases from V and 0 bases from J, with 12 bases between. CDR1 is DFQATT and CDR2 is SNEGSKA in the germline V gene (reference sequence). CDR3 length: 16 residues. CDR3 sequence reads: CSAREQGPYSNQPQHF. In DNA, the CDR3 is TGCAGTGCTAGAGAACAGGGTCCCTATAGCAATCAGCCCCAGCATTTT.

This clonotype was detected only a few times. The chain couples TRBV20-1 to TRBJ2-5; TRBD2 agrees at 8 bases. Germline V gene data show CDR1 as DFQATT and CDR2 as SNEGSKA (reference sequence). V shed 6 bases, J shed 5 bases, and the junction held 11 bases outside the gene matches. CDR3 length equals 14 residues. The CDR3: CSASPGLVRETQYF. The DNA for the CDR3 is TGCAGTGCGAGTCCGGGACTAGTCAGGGAGACCCAGTACTTC.

This sequence joins TRBV7-9 and TRBJ1-1, with TRBD1 identical over 9 bases. Germline CDR1 and CDR2: SEHNR and FQNEAQ (reference sequence). Losses at the gene ends were 5 bases for V and 8 bases for J; bases not matched to a gene: 12. CDR3 length: 15 amino acids. In nucleotides, the CDR3 is TGTGCCAGCAGCCCACAGGGGGCCGGCGGGACAGAAGCTTTCTTT. It encodes CASSPQGAGGTEAFF.

This sequence joins TRBV4-3 and TRBJ1-4; D call uncertain. V was shortened by 4 bases and J by 0 bases, with 9 bases between the two germline ends. This CDR3 region has 15 residues. The germline V gene encodes CDR1 LGHNA and CDR2 YSLEER. CDR3 region: CASSLTSTTNEKLFF. The CDR3 nucleotides are TGCGCCAGCAGCCTAACCTCAACAACTAATGAAAAACTGTTTTTT.

This clonotype was counted many times. J is TRBJ2-7 and V is TRBV29-1; no firm D call. The germline gives CDR1 SQVTM, CDR2 ANQGSEA. This CDR3 comprises 13 residues. V lost 6 bases and J lost 1, with 13 bases in between. CDR3 sequence reads: CSVRSGASYEQYF. The CDR3 DNA sequence: TGCAGCGTGCGGAGTGGCGCATCCTACGAGCAGTACTTC.

The chain carries TRBV5-1 and TRBJ2-3; a possible D gene is TRBD1 (5 bases). The CDR3 totals 15 residues. Trimming shortened V by 1 base and J by 2 bases, and 11 bases separated the two germline ends. The germline V gene encodes CDR1 SGHRS and CDR2 YFSETQ. CDR3 nucleotide sequence: TGCGCCAGCAGCTTGTCCCAGGGCGACACAGATACGCAGTATTTT. It encodes CASSLSQGDTDTQYF.

This clonotype showed up many times. The J gene is TRBJ2-2, the V gene TRBV6-2 or TRBV6-3; the D is unclear. Germline assignment: CDR1 MNHEY and CDR2 SVGEGT. This CDR3 is built from 14 residues. The V gene lost 4 bases and the J gene lost 0 bases, with 6 bases spanning the gap. CDR3 in amino acids: CASSSGANTGELFF. The DNA of the CDR3 is TGTGCCAGCAGTTCAGGTGCGAACACCGGGGAGCTGTTTTTT.

This clonotype has more than one count but fewer than ten. The chain joins TRBV13 to TRBJ1-1; 7 bases are shared with TRBD1. Per germline, CDR1 PRHDT and CDR2 FYEKMQ (reference sequence). The CDR3 runs to 12 residues. V shed 5 bases and J 10 bases; nucleotides not matched to a gene: 7. Here the CDR3 DNA reads TGTGCCAGCAGCCTGACAGGGAGACGAGCTTTCTTT. Protein product: CASSLTGRRAFF. The full variable domain, with the rest looked up from reference TRBV13 and TRBJ1-1, is AAGVIQSPRHLIKEKRETATLKCYPIPRHDTVYWYQQGPGQDPQFLISFYEKMQSDKGSIPDRFSAQQFSDYHSELNMSSLELGDSALYFCASSLTGRRAFFGQGTRLTVV.

This chain connects TRBV12-3 or TRBV12-4 to TRBJ2-1; 14 bases fit TRBD2. The CDR3 length is 17 residues. After removal of 5 bases from V and 6 bases from J, the junction contained 9 bases not matched to a gene. The CDR3 reads CASSPASGTSGGNEQFF. CDR3 DNA: TGTGCCAGCAGTCCTGCCTCCGGGACTAGCGGGGGCAATGAGCAGTTCTTC.

The chain links TRBV12-3 or TRBV12-4 to TRBJ2-2; TRBD1 matches at 9 bases. Germline trimming cut 7 bases from V and 6 bases from J; bases unmatched to any gene: 9. The CDR3 runs to 15 residues. The CDR3 nucleotides are TGTGCCAGCAACCGAGGGACAGGGATTCCCGGGGAGCTGTTTTTT. It specifies CASNRGTGIPGELFF.

In its sample, this clonotype was seen many times. The rearrangement joins TRBV20-1 to TRBJ1-6; D is ambiguous. With 1 base removed from V and 13 bases from J, the gap between germline ends came to 11 bases. CDR3 length: 12 amino acids. Per germline, CDR1 DFQATT and CDR2 SNEGSKA (reference sequence). Here the CDR3 reads CSARADGGPLHF. The CDR3 DNA sequence: TGCAGTGCTAGAGCCGACGGAGGTCCCCTCCACTTT.

This clonotype was picked up many times. The chain has TRBV29-1 and TRBJ1-1, with a tentative D call TRBD1 (5 bases). The CDR3 has 13 amino acids. Germline lookup yields CDR1 SQVTM and CDR2 ANQGSEA. V shed 4 bases and J shed 0 bases, with 9 bases lying between them. The DNA of the CDR3 is TGCAGCGTTGGGGGGGGTATGAACACTGAAGCTTTCTTT. Translating gives CSVGGGMNTEAFF.

This chain uses TRBV4-3 with TRBJ1-2; D is uncertain. There are 15 residues in the CDR3. Trimming pared 0 bases from V and 4 bases from J, leaving 12 bases between. Germline V lookup: CDR1 LGHNA, CDR2 YSLEER. The CDR3 is CASSQDQTASYGYTF. The CDR3, as DNA: TGCGCCAGCAGCCAAGATCAAACGGCAAGCTATGGCTACACCTTC.

This clonotype has only one observation. The V call is TRBV4-3, the J call TRBJ1-1, with 7 bases lining up with TRBD1. With V trimmed by 4 bases and J by 0 bases, 11 bases remained unmatched. The length of the CDR3 is 17 residues. Germline assignment: CDR1 LGHNA and CDR2 YSLEER. CDR3 nucleotide sequence: TGCGCCAGCAGCCCTGACCGGGACAGCGGAATGAACACTGAAGCTTTCTTT. Residues: CASSPDRDSGMNTEAFF.

This clonotype was observed at least ten times. This rearrangement joins TRBV5-1 to TRBJ1-1; no clear D. CDR3 length: 14 amino acids. V gave up 4 bases and J gave up 1 base, with 11 bases separating them. Germline values: CDR1 SGHRS, CDR2 YFSETQ. The CDR3 spells CASSLATPNTEAFF. The DNA for the CDR3 is TGCGCCAGCAGCCTAGCAACCCCGAACACTGAAGCTTTCTTT.

This clonotype appeared many times. The chain employs TRBV20-1 and TRBJ2-2, with unresolved D. This CDR3 region has 14 residues. V gave up 1 base and J gave up 2 bases, with 8 bases separating them. Germline assignment: CDR1 DFQATT and CDR2 SNEGSKA (reference sequence). CDR3 sequence (DNA): TGCAGTGCTAGAGGGTCTTCAAACACCGGGGAGCTGTTTTTT. This encodes CSARGSSNTGELFF.

This clonotype was counted ten times or more. The chain carries TRBV24-1 and TRBJ1-2, with a weak D call TRBD1 (5 bases). This CDR3 region has 14 residues. V was clipped by 5 bases and J by 10 bases, with 19 bases between them. Germline values: CDR1 KGHDR, CDR2 SFDVKD. The CDR3 coding sequence is TGTGCCACCAGTGCTTTTGGAGGGGTGTCCAACTACACCTTC. Translating gives CATSAFGGVSNYTF.

This clonotype was seen repeatedly, ten times or more. The chain links TRBV20-1 to TRBJ2-7, with D possibly being TRBD1 (5 bases). Deletions cut 3 bases from V and 1 base from J, with 13 bases between. The length of the CDR3 is 14 residues. Germline V gene data show CDR1 as DFQATT and CDR2 as SNEGSKA (reference sequence). The chain's CDR3 is CSASRGARSYEQYF. The DNA for the CDR3 is TGCAGTGCTAGTCGTGGGGCCAGATCCTACGAGCAGTACTTC.

This clonotype was counted ten times or more. The rearrangement links TRBV20-1 to TRBJ2-7, with D possibly being TRBD1 or TRBD2 (7 bases each). V lost 1 base to trimming and J lost 6 bases, with 16 bases between them. CDR1 and CDR2 (germline): DFQATT, SNEGSKA (reference sequence). The CDR3 totals 14 residues. Written as DNA, the CDR3 is TGCAGTGCTAGAGCCCCAGGGGGGGAGGGCGAGCAGTACTTC. Its protein is CSARAPGGEGEQYF.

This clonotype was seen more than once but under ten times. The chain employs TRBV12-3 or TRBV12-4 and TRBJ2-3; the D is unclear. There are 15 residues in the CDR3. Trimming cost V 1 base and J 3 bases, with 11 bases left between them. The CDR3 reads CASSLVIGVTDTQYF. In DNA, the CDR3 is TGTGCCAGCAGTTTAGTTATTGGGGTTACAGATACGCAGTATTTT.

Of note for this clonotype: At one of its ends the junction is not consistent with the germline gene, which may arise from a read error. The gene calls are TRBV20-1 and TRBJ1-3; D unclear. The germline V gene encodes CDR1 DFQATT and CDR2 SNEGSKA (reference sequence). This CDR3 comprises 13 residues. The CDR3 DNA reads as TGCAGAGCTAGAGCGGGATCCGGAAACACCATATATTTT. It encodes CRARAGSGNTIYF.

This clonotype appeared a single time. V is TRBV2 and J is TRBJ2-7, with unresolved D. Germline CDR1 is SNHLY and CDR2 is FYNNEI. The CDR3 extends over 13 amino acids. The V and J ends lost 4 bases and 5 bases respectively, with 12 bases between them. CDR3 sequence (DNA): TGTGCCAGCAGTGGACTTCTTCCTAACGAGCAGTACTTC. Protein: CASSGLLPNEQYF.

A note on this clonotype: Just one base apart from a much larger clone, this may be a read error. V gene TRBV20-1 combines with J gene TRBJ1-4; D possibly corresponds to TRBD1 (6 bases). CDR1 is DFQATT, CDR2 SNEGSKA, per germline (reference sequence). The length of the CDR3 is 13 residues. The CDR3 DNA sequence: TGCAATGCTAGACCGGCAGGGGACGAAAAACTGTTTTTT. Its protein product is CNARPAGDEKLFF.

This clonotype was observed a handful of times. V usage is TRBV12-3 or TRBV12-4 and J usage is TRBJ2-7; a possible D gene is TRBD2 (5 bases). This CDR3 comprises 13 residues. Trimming removed 3 bases at V and 2 bases at J, with 8 bases between. CDR3 protein: CASSLEDPYEQYF. CDR3 DNA sequence: TGTGCCAGCAGTTTGGAGGACCCCTACGAGCAGTACTTC.

This clonotype was picked up many times. This chain joins TRBV20-1 and TRBJ2-1; 12 bases are a match to TRBD2. This CDR3 comprises 11 residues. From germline, CDR1 is DFQATT and CDR2 SNEGSKA (reference sequence). The CDR3 sequence: CTSGGEPKQFF. The DNA of the CDR3 is TGCACTAGCGGGGGGGAACCGAAGCAGTTCTTC.

The CDR3: CASSASGVPGELFF. Written as DNA, the CDR3 is TGTGCCAGCAGTGCATCAGGGGTCCCCGGGGAGCTGTTTTTT. The chain is built from TRBV25-1 and TRBJ2-2, with D maybe TRBD1 (6 bases). The CDR3 length is 14 residues. The V end lost 4 bases, the J end lost 6 bases, and 12 bases lay between the germline ends. Germline V gene data show CDR1 as MGHDK and CDR2 as SYGVNS.

The table lists this clonotype with a few counts. The chain recombines TRBV12-3 or TRBV12-4 with TRBJ1-1; D unresolved. This CDR3 contains 15 residues. Trimming cost V 3 bases and J 2 bases, with 13 bases left between them. CDR3 DNA: TGTGCCAGCAGTTTCGGAGAGAACTTTAACACTGAAGCTTTCTTT. This codes for CASSFGENFNTEAFF.

The V gene is TRBV5-8, the J gene TRBJ1-5; TRBD1 matches 7 bases. CDR1 SGHTS and CDR2 YDEGEE come from the germline V gene. This CDR3 has 17 amino acids. Trimming at V came to 4 bases and at J to 1 base, leaving 11 bases not matched to a gene. This CDR3 reads CASSITGAVGSNQPQHF. The CDR3 DNA sequence: TGTGCCAGCAGCATTACAGGGGCGGTGGGGAGCAATCAGCCCCAGCATTTT.

Ten or more counts support this clonotype. The chain joins TRBV20-1 to TRBJ2-2, with TRBD1 identical over 7 bases. This CDR3 spans 16 amino acids. The junction had 11 bases not matched to a gene; V was cut back by 6 bases and J by 1 base. Germline V lookup: CDR1 DFQATT, CDR2 SNEGSKA (reference sequence). CDR3 region: CSAGHGTALNTGELFF. The CDR3 bases are TGCAGTGCCGGTCACGGGACAGCACTGAACACCGGGGAGCTGTTTTTT.